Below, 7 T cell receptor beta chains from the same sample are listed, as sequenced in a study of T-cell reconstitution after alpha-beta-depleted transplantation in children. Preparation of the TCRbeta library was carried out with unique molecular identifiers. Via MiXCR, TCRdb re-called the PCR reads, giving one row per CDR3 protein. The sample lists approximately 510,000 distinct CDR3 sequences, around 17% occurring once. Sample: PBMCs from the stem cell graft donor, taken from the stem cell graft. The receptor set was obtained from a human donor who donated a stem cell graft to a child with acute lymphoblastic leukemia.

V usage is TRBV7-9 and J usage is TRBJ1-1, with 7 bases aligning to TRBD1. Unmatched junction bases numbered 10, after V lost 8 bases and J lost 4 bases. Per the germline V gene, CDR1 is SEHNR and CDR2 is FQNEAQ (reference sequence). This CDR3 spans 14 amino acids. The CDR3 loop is CASGQGGGTTEAFF. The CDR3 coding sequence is TGTGCCAGCGGGCAGGGGGGAGGGACCACTGAAGCTTTCTTT.

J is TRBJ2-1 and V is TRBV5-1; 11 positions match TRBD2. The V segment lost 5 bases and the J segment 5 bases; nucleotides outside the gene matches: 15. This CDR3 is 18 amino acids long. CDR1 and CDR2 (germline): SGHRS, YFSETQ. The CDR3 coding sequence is TGCGCCAGCAGACAACGACGACCGATAGCGGGAGGGCACAATGAGCAGTTCTTC. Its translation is CASRQRRPIAGGHNEQFF.

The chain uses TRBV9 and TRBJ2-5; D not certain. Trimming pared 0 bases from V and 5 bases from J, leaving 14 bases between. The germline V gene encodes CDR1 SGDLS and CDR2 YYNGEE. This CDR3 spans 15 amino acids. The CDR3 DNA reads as TGTGCCAGCAGCGTAGCGGTCTCCGCCTCCGAGACCCAGTACTTC. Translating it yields CASSVAVSASETQYF.

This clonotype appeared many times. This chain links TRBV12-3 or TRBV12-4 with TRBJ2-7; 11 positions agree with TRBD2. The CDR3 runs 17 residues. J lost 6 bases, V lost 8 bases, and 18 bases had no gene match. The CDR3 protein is CASSGGLAGGKRREQYF. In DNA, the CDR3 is TGTGCCAGCTCGGGGGGGCTAGCGGGAGGAAAGCGACGCGAGCAGTACTTC.

The CDR3 protein is CASSEGTGVSYEQYF. CDR3 DNA: TGCGCCAGCAGCGAAGGGACAGGGGTCTCCTACGAGCAGTACTTC. V is TRBV5-1 and J is TRBJ2-7; 10 bases line up with TRBD1. CDR3 size: 15 residues. The V gene's germline CDR1 is SGHRS and CDR2 YFSETQ. V was pared by 4 bases and J by 0 bases, with 4 bases of the junction left unmatched.

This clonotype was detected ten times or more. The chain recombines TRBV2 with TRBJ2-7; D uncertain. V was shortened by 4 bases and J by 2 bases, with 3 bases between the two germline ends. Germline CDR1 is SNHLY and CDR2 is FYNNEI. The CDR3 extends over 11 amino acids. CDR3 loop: CASSATYEQYF. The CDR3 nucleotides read TGTGCCAGCAGTGCGACCTACGAGCAGTACTTC. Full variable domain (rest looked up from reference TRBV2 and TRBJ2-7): EPEVTQTPSHQVTQMGQEVILRCVPISNHLYFYWYRQILGQKVEFLVSFYNNEISEKSEIFDDQFSVERPDGSNFTLKIRSTKLEDSAMYFCASSATYEQYFGPGTRLTVT.

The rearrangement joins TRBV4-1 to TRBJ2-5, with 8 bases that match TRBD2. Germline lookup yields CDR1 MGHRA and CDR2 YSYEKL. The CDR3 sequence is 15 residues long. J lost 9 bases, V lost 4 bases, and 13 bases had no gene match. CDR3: CASSLQLAANEAQYF. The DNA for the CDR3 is TGCGCCAGCAGCCTCCAACTAGCGGCAAATGAGGCCCAGTACTTC.